This T cell receptor beta chain is drawn from a study of early T cells in non-severe SARS-CoV-2 infection. Turning to the study itself: Sequencing input comprised bulk RNA from unsorted whole blood; chain pairing was not available. General study results and limits: Matches to VDJdb favored anti-spike CD8 responses and missed private and CD4 specificities.

Of note for this clonotype: Its antigen remains unknown.

Germline CDR1 and CDR2: DFQATT and SNEGSKA (reference sequence). This CDR3 comprises 17 residues. Trimming pared 2 bases from V and 0 bases from J, leaving 19 bases between. Individual cDNA molecules were tagged with unique molecular identifiers. One entry per CDR3 protein results from TCRdb running MiXCR on the 5' RACE reads. Of 65,000 to 90,000 distinct CDR3 sequences listed, 9% to 15% are singletons. The chain links TRBV20-1 to TRBJ1-1; no firm D call. Sample: whole blood. The TCR comes from an adult who was a healthcare worker with PCR-confirmed SARS-CoV-2 infection or an uninfected control (not recorded which). The CDR3 reads CSARNSPGGMMNTEAFF. The CDR3 DNA is TGCAGTGCTAGAAACTCCCCGGGTGGGATGATGAACACTGAAGCTTTCTTT.